This T cell receptor beta chain was retrieved from a study of blood T cell repertoires in COVID-19. Overall study context: Both acute and convalescent COVID-19 samples were obtained from the United States, Italy and Spain.

Using immunoSEQ multiplex PCR, the repertoire was profiled, and TCRdb retains in-frame clones only, with some absent. The sample yields about 270,000 clones, about 87% seen once. Assignment of participants to cohorts was predicated upon participant-reported clinical history. This CDR3 is 15 amino acids long. Germline V gene sequence: CDR1 MGHRA, CDR2 YSYEKL. V lost 0 bases to trimming and J lost 2 bases, with 11 bases between them. The chain combines TRBV4-1 with TRBJ2-7; no clear D. This TCR was sampled from a woman aged 25 to 39 with acute COVID-19. Sequenced: PBMCs or T cells enriched from blood (not recorded which). The CDR3, as DNA: TGCGCCAGCAGCCAAGAGGTGGCGACACCCTACGAGCAGTACTTC. Residues: CASSQEVATPYEQYF.